This section outlines one T cell receptor (beta chain) sequence together with its context. Antigen unknown. CDR1 SNHLY and CDR2 FYNNEI come from the germline V gene. This CDR3 spans 14 amino acids. The trim removed 4 bases at V and 4 bases at J, leaving 4 bases unmatched. This specimen belongs to a study of cytomegalovirus exposure and HLA in healthy donors. Study findings and constraints: In a later analysis, donors in an Asian-associated ancestry cluster reportedly had fewer N-insertions in productive TCRs than the cohort mean. Analyses of presence and absence presupposed an approximately uniform sequencing depth across donors. In a later analysis, TCR beta V- and J-gene trimming was associated with a missense DCLRE1C variant.

60 Vbeta and 13 Jbeta primers were used in PCR. Clones were read by immunoSEQ multiplex PCR, and TCRdb kept only the in-frame ones, dropping some. Of around 150,000 clones detected, around 85% appear once; the ten largest clones hold about 9.3%. The J gene is TRBJ2-7, the V gene TRBV2, with 10 bases aligning to TRBD1. The TCR originated in a man aged 18 to 30 in good health and CMV-seropositive. The sequenced sample was PBMCs. The CDR3 reads CASSGQGAIYEQYF. The CDR3 DNA is TGTGCCAGCAGTGGACAGGGGGCAATTTACGAGCAGTACTTC.